This entry lists 30 T cell receptor beta chains sequenced from one sample in a study of cytomegalovirus exposure and HLA in healthy donors. A multiplex PCR was run with 60 Vbeta primers and 13 Jbeta primers. Using immunoSEQ multiplex PCR, the repertoire was profiled, and TCRdb retains in-frame clones only, with some absent. The sample lists 150,000 to 250,000 clones, 75% to 90% occurring once. The sequenced sample was PBMCs. Receptor source: a woman aged 50 to 60 in good health and CMV-seropositive.

The gene calls are TRBV28 and TRBJ1-4; 7 bases map to TRBD1. Trimming took 3 bases from V and 4 from J; bases not matched to a gene: 5. CDR1 MDHEN and CDR2 SYDVKM come from the germline V gene. There are 15 residues in the CDR3. CDR3 in amino acids: CASSFRGQGNEKLFF. The CDR3 DNA follows: TGTGCCAGCAGTTTTAGGGGGCAGGGTAATGAAAAACTGTTTTTT. The complete variable domain, with remaining parts taken from reference TRBV28 and TRBJ1-4, reads DVKVTQSSRYLVKRTGEKVFLECVQDMDHENMFWYRQDPGLGLRLIYFSYDVKMKEKGDIPEGYSVSREKKERFSLILESASTNQTSMYLCASSFRGQGNEKLFFGSGTQLSVL.

The gene calls are TRBV28 and TRBJ2-3; D call uncertain. Trimming pared 6 bases from V and 5 bases from J, leaving 9 bases between. Germline CDR1 is MDHEN and CDR2 is SYDVKM. The CDR3 totals 12 residues. The CDR3 nucleotides read TGTGCCAGCAGCACCCGCAGAGATACGCAGTATTTT. Protein: CASSTRRDTQYF.

The chain employs TRBV9 and TRBJ2-7; 8 positions match TRBD2. Germline V CDR1 and CDR2: SGDLS, YYNGEE. Trimming removed 0 bases from V and 4 bases from J; junction bases left unmatched: 9. The CDR3 sequence is 16 residues long. The CDR3, as DNA: TGTGCCAGCAGCGTAGACCCGAGCGGGAGTACATACGAGCAGTACTTC. This codes for CASSVDPSGSTYEQYF.

This chain connects TRBV11-2 to TRBJ2-5, with D perhaps matching TRBD1 (5 bases). The CDR3 has 12 residues. Looked up from germline, CDR1 is SGHAT and CDR2 is FQNNGV. The ends were cut back, 2 bases at V and 4 bases at J, with 5 bases in the middle. The CDR3 DNA reads TGTGCCAGCAGCTTAAGGGGAGAGACCCAGTACTTC. This gives the protein CASSLRGETQYF. The complete variable domain, with remaining parts taken from reference TRBV11-2 and TRBJ2-5, reads EAGVAQSPRYKIIEKRQSVAFWCNPISGHATLYWYQQILGQGPKLLIQFQNNGVVDDSQLPKDRFSAERLKGVDSTLKIQPAKLEDSAVYLCASSLRGETQYFGPGTRLLVL.

This clone appeared a few times. This chain joins TRBV29-1 and TRBJ1-1; D is perhaps TRBD1 (6 bases). Trimming took 4 bases from V and 1 from J, leaving 10 bases between them. This CDR3 is 13 amino acids long. CDR1 is SQVTM and CDR2 is ANQGSEA in the germline V gene. CDR3 loop: CSVAPQGNTEAFF. In DNA form, the CDR3 reads TGCAGCGTTGCCCCACAGGGGAACACTGAAGCTTTCTTT.

CDR3 protein: CASSLAGTYSPLHF. The CDR3, as DNA: TGTGCCAGCAGCTTGGCGGGGACTTATTCACCCCTCCACTTT. V is TRBV5-6 and J is TRBJ1-6; TRBD1 is a possible D gene (5 bases). The V end was cut by 0 bases, the J end by 8 bases, with 9 bases between. Germline lookup yields CDR1 SGHDT and CDR2 YYEEEE. The CDR3 covers 14 residues.

The J gene is TRBJ1-5, the V gene TRBV10-2; TRBD1 agrees at 8 bases. CDR3 size: 15 residues. The ends lost 5 bases at V and 1 base at J; junction bases unmatched: 4. The germline CDR1 and CDR2 sequences are WSHSY and SAAADI. The CDR3 DNA reads as TGCGCCAGCAGTCCACGGACAGGGAGCAATCAGCCCCAGCATTTT. This codes for CASSPRTGSNQPQHF.

The rearrangement joins TRBV5-1 to TRBJ2-7, with 9 bases that match TRBD1. V trimming: 3 bases; J trimming: 2 bases; junction bases outside the gene matches: 6. The CDR3 runs 15 residues. Germline CDR1 and CDR2: SGHRS and YFSETQ. The CDR3 is CASSSGQGDTYEQYF. DNA of the CDR3: TGCGCCAGCAGCTCGGGACAGGGTGACACCTACGAGCAGTACTTC.

CDR3 sequence: CSVRTGDTEAFF. The CDR3 DNA reads as TGCAGCGTCCGGACAGGCGACACTGAAGCTTTCTTT. The chain joins TRBV29-1 to TRBJ1-1; 7 nucleotides line up with TRBD1. V lost 6 bases and J lost 3; bases outside the gene matches: 4. The germline V gene has CDR1 SQVTM and CDR2 ANQGSEA. CDR3 length: 12 residues. The full variable domain, rest sourced from reference TRBV29-1 and TRBJ1-1, is SAVISQKPSRDICQRGTSLTIQCQVDSQVTMMFWYRQQPGQSLTLIATANQGSEATYESGFVIDKFPISRPNLTFSTLTVSNMSPEDSSIYLCSVRTGDTEAFFGQGTRLTVV.

V usage is TRBV27 and J usage is TRBJ1-5; 7 bases align to TRBD1. Germline CDR1 MNHEY, CDR2 SMNVEV (reference sequence). V trimming: 5 bases; J trimming: 6 bases; junction bases outside the gene matches: 7. The CDR3 covers 14 residues. This CDR3 reads CASSLGTDSQPQHF. CDR3 bases: TGTGCCAGCAGTCTAGGGACAGATAGTCAGCCCCAGCATTTT.

The chain has TRBV29-1 and TRBJ2-2; D is perhaps TRBD1 (5 bases). The CDR3 covers 14 residues. Trimming removed 4 bases from V and 2 bases from J, with 11 bases in between. CDR1 SQVTM and CDR2 ANQGSEA come from the germline V gene. CDR3 in DNA: TGCAGCGTTGTCCCTCGGACAAACACCGGGGAGCTGTTTTTT. It encodes CSVVPRTNTGELFF.

The chain carries TRBV6-5 and TRBJ2-7, with unresolved D. V lost 2 bases and J 0 bases, leaving 8 bases between the germline ends. The V gene's germline CDR1 is MNHEY and CDR2 SVGAGI. The CDR3 sequence is 14 residues long. CDR3 residues: CASSYMRHSYEQYF. The CDR3 DNA is TGTGCCAGCAGTTACATGAGGCACTCCTACGAGCAGTACTTC.

This clone turned up a few times. The rearrangement joins TRBV2 to TRBJ2-1, with D possibly TRBD2 on 5 matching bases. Germline CDR1 is SNHLY and CDR2 is FYNNEI. V shed 4 bases and J shed 7 bases, with 8 bases lying between them. The CDR3 is 12 amino acids. This CDR3 reads CASSVSGNEQFF. The CDR3 DNA reads TGTGCCAGCAGTGTTTCGGGAAATGAGCAGTTCTTC.

This clone appeared once. This chain connects TRBV7-9 to TRBJ2-5; TRBD1 matches at 7 bases. CDR1 and CDR2 from the germline V gene are SEHNR and FQNEAQ (reference sequence). CDR3 length: 15 amino acids. Trimming took 5 bases from V and 3 from J; bases not matched to a gene: 9. For the CDR3, the DNA is TGTGCCAGCAGCGGGGGAATGACAGGGAAAGAGACCCAGTACTTC. It yields the protein CASSGGMTGKETQYF.

This clone came up once. The rearrangement joins TRBV6-1 to TRBJ1-2; 8 bases align to TRBD1. CDR1 and CDR2 (germline): MNHNS, SASEGT. J gave up 1 base and V 10 bases, and 5 bases lay outside the gene matches. The CDR3 extends over 13 amino acids. As DNA, the CDR3 is TGTGCCATCCGGGACAGGAGTAACTATGGCTACACCTTC. Its protein product is CAIRDRSNYGYTF.

Details on this clone: Relative to the germline gene, one junction end is altered; a read error may explain this. V gene TRBV27 combines with J gene TRBJ2-6; possible D gene TRBD2, 6 bases. The CDR3 is 15 residues long. Per the germline V gene, CDR1 is MNHEY and CDR2 is SMNVEV (reference sequence). The CDR3 DNA follows: TGTGCCAGCAGTTTTCGGGAGACCGGGGCCAACGGCCTGACTTTC. It yields the protein CASSFRETGANGLTF.

The gene calls are TRBV2 and TRBJ2-3; 15 nucleotides agree with TRBD2. The ends lost 5 bases at V and 6 bases at J; junction bases unmatched: 3. Germline-derived CDR1 and CDR2 are SNHLY and FYNNEI. The CDR3 contains 15 residues. The CDR3 protein is CASSTGLAGGDTQYF. CDR3 nucleotide sequence: TGTGCCAGCAGTACCGGACTAGCGGGAGGGGATACGCAGTATTTT.

The chain uses TRBV6-6 and TRBJ2-2; the match to TRBD1 covers 12 bases. Germline V gene data show CDR1 as MNHNY and CDR2 as SVGAGI (reference sequence). Trimming cost V 5 bases and J 7 bases; bases outside gene matches: 8. The CDR3 is 16 amino acids. CDR3 sequence: CASSPLGQGAGGELFF. CDR3 sequence (DNA): TGTGCCAGCAGTCCCCTGGGACAGGGGGCGGGCGGGGAGCTGTTTTTT.

The genes are TRBV5-4 and TRBJ1-1, with 8 nucleotides matching TRBD1. The CDR3 spans 15 residues. V dropped 1 base and J dropped 4; count of bases not matched to a gene: 6. Germline lookup yields CDR1 SGHNT and CDR2 YYREEE (reference sequence). The CDR3 is CASSLRDRPATEAFF. The DNA for the CDR3 is TGTGCCAGCAGCTTGAGGGACAGGCCGGCCACTGAAGCTTTCTTT. The complete variable domain, with remaining parts taken from reference TRBV5-4 and TRBJ1-1, reads ETGVTQSPTHLIKTRGQQVTLRCSSQSGHNTVSWYQQALGQGPQFIFQYYREEENGRGNFPPRFSGLQFPNYSSELNVNALELDDSALYLCASSLRDRPATEAFFGQGTRLTVV.

This clone was picked up one time. V usage is TRBV2 and J usage is TRBJ2-7, with TRBD2 matching over 9 bases. Germline V gene sequence: CDR1 SNHLY, CDR2 FYNNEI. The CDR3 runs to 15 residues. With V trimmed by 0 bases and J by 2 bases, 2 bases remained unmatched. The CDR3 sequence is CASSEAGGRAYEQYF. CDR3 coding DNA: TGTGCCAGCAGTGAAGCGGGCGGGAGGGCCTACGAGCAGTACTTC.

CDR3: CASSASPGNYGYTF. The DNA for the CDR3 is TGTGCCAGCAGTGCCTCACCAGGGAACTATGGCTACACCTTC. This chain joins TRBV6-5 and TRBJ1-2; a possible D gene is TRBD1 (5 bases). The ends were cut back, 5 bases at V and 2 bases at J, with 12 bases in the middle. Germline-derived CDR1 and CDR2 are MNHEY and SVGAGI. The CDR3 is made up of 14 amino acids.

This chain uses TRBV15 with TRBJ2-4; tentative D call: TRBD2 (6 bases). Trimming took 11 bases from V and 5 from J, leaving 16 bases between them. This CDR3 contains 13 residues. The germline gives CDR1 LNHNV, CDR2 YYDKDF (reference sequence). CDR3 in amino acids: CAALTTGENIQYF. CDR3 DNA sequence: TGTGCCGCCCTCACGACGGGGGAAAACATTCAGTACTTC. Variable domain in full (rest from reference TRBV15 and TRBJ2-4): DAMVIQNPRYQVTQFGKPVTLSCSQTLNHNVMYWYQQKSSQAPKLLFHYYDKDFNNEADTPDNFQSRRPNTSFCFLDIRSPGLGDTAMYLCAALTTGENIQYFGAGTRLSVL.

DNA of the CDR3: TGTGCCAGCAGCCCCGTTGGGATGACAGGGATCTATGGCTACACCTTC. Protein sequence: CASSPVGMTGIYGYTF. V gene TRBV5-6 combines with J gene TRBJ1-2, with 7 bases matching TRBD1. This CDR3 contains 16 residues. Per germline, CDR1 SGHDT and CDR2 YYEEEE. Trimming removed 4 bases from V and 4 bases from J; junction bases left unmatched: 13.

The chain combines TRBV6-1 with TRBJ1-1; tentatively, D is TRBD1 (5 bases). Trimming took off 6 bases at V and 3 bases at J, with 17 bases between the two ends. CDR3 length: 15 amino acids. Germline loops: CDR1 MNHNS, CDR2 SASEGT. This CDR3 is CASRLTVGQYTEAFF. CDR3 nucleotide sequence: TGTGCCAGCAGATTGACGGTGGGGCAATACACTGAAGCTTTCTTT.

This clone has more than one count but fewer than ten. The chain has TRBV18 and TRBJ2-1, with a tentative D call TRBD2 (6 bases). Trimming stripped 2 bases from V and 7 bases from J, with 12 bases between. Germline V gene lookup returns CDR1 KGHSH and CDR2 LQKENI. The CDR3 runs to 14 residues. Here the CDR3 DNA reads TGTGCCAGCTCACCAACCGGTGGGGGGAATGAGCAGTTCTTC. Translated: CASSPTGGGNEQFF. Full variable domain (rest looked up from reference TRBV18 and TRBJ2-1): NAGVMQNPRHLVRRRGQEARLRCSPMKGHSHVYWYRQLPEEGLKFMVYLQKENIIDESGMPKERFSAEFPKEGPSILRIQQVVRGDSAAYFCASSPTGGGNEQFFGPGTRLTVL.

The rearrangement joins TRBV4-3 to TRBJ1-1; 10 bases map to TRBD1. The ends lost 4 bases at V and 6 bases at J; junction bases unmatched: 5. CDR1 LGHNA and CDR2 YSLEER come from the germline V gene. The CDR3 has 14 amino acids. CDR3 in DNA: TGCGCCAGCAGCCCCCGGGACAGGGGAGCTGAAGCTTTCTTT. It codes for CASSPRDRGAEAFF.

The J gene is TRBJ2-3, the V gene TRBV6-5; 9 nucleotides match TRBD2. The V gene's germline CDR1 is MNHEY and CDR2 SVGAGI. The length of the CDR3 is 14 residues. V lost 6 bases and J lost 2; bases outside the gene matches: 3. CDR3 sequence: CASSLAGATDTQYF. CDR3 in DNA: TGTGCCAGCAGCTTAGCGGGGGCCACAGATACGCAGTATTTT.

The chain uses TRBV9 and TRBJ2-7; 10 positions match TRBD1. The V gene's germline CDR1 is SGDLS and CDR2 YYNGEE. V lost 3 bases, J lost 3 bases, and 6 bases stayed unmatched. CDR3 length equals 15 residues. CDR3 residues: CASSAGTGAFYEQYF. CDR3 DNA: TGTGCCAGCAGCGCCGGGACAGGGGCCTTCTACGAGCAGTACTTC. Using reference TRBV9 and TRBJ2-7 for the parts outside the CDR3, the full variable domain is DSGVTQTPKHLITATGQRVTLRCSPRSGDLSVYWYQQSLDQGLQFLIQYYNGEERAKGNILERFSAQQFPDLHSELNLSSLELGDSALYFCASSAGTGAFYEQYFGPGTRLTVT.

This clone was detected a few times. The J gene is TRBJ1-2, the V gene TRBV19, with unresolved D. Germline CDR1 and CDR2: LNHDA and SQIVND (reference sequence). V dropped 5 bases and J dropped 8 bases, with 9 bases sitting between them. The CDR3 is 11 residues long. CDR3 protein: CASSAIEGYTF. The DNA of the CDR3 is TGTGCCAGTAGTGCGATAGAGGGCTACACCTTC. Together with reference TRBV19 and TRBJ1-2, the CDR3 gives the full variable domain: DGGITQSPKYLFRKEGQNVTLSCEQNLNHDAMYWYRQDPGQGLRLIYYSQIVNDFQKGDIAEGYSVSREKKESFPLTVTSAQKNPTAFYLCASSAIEGYTFGSGTRLTVV.

The V and J genes are TRBV27 and TRBJ2-7; a weak D match, TRBD2 (6 bases). This CDR3 is 14 amino acids long. Trimming cost V 4 bases and J 3 bases, with 13 bases left between them. CDR1 and CDR2 from the germline V gene are MNHEY and SMNVEV (reference sequence). The CDR3 DNA follows: TGTGCCAGCAGTTCCGCGGGATCCCGCTACGAGCAGTACTTC. It encodes CASSSAGSRYEQYF.